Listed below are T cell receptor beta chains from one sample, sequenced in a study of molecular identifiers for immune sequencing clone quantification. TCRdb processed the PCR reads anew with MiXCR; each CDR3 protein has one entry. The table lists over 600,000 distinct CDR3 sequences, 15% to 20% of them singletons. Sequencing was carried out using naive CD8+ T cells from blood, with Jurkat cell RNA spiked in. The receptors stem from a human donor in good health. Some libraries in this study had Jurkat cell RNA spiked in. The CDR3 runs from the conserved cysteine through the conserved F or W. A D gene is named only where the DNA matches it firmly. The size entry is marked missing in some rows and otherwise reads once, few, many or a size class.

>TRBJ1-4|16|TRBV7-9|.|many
TGTGCCAGCAGCTTAGAGGGGAGTCCGAATAATGAAAAACTGTTTTTT
CASSLEGSPNNEKLFF
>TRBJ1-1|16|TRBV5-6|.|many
TGTGCCAGCAGCTTGGTCTCATTGGCAGGGCCCATTGAAGCTTTCTTT
CASSLVSLAGPIEAFF
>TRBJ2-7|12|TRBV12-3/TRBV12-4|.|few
TGTGCCAGCAGTTTATCCTACTACGAGCAGTACTTC
CASSLSYYEQYF
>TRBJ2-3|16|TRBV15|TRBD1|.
TGTGCCACCAGCGGCTATGGGACAGGGGTATCAGATACGCAGTATTTT
CATSGYGTGVSDTQYF
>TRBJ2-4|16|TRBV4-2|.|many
TGTGCCAGCAGCCAAGAGTTTACGGAACCCAAAGGCATTCAGTACTTC
CASSQEFTEPKGIQYF
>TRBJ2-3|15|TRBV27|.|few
TGTGCCAGCAGTCACACGGTCTCTAGCACAGATACGCAGTATTTT
CASSHTVSSTDTQYF
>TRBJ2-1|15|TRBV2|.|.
TGTGCCAGCAGGGCGGGACCGCCGGTCTGGGATGAGCAGTTCTTC
CASRAGPPVWDEQFF
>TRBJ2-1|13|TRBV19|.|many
TGTGCCAGTAGTAACACTCCGGGCCTCGGAGAGTTCTTC
CASSNTPGLGEFF
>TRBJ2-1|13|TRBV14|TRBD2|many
TGTGCCAGCAGCCCGGGACTAGCTCATGAGCAGTTCTTC
CASSPGLAHEQFF
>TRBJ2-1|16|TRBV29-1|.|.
TGCAGCGTGGTGCCCCAAATTACTAGCTCCTACAATGAGCAGTTCTTC
CSVVPQITSSYNEQFF
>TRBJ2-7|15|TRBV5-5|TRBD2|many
TGTGCCAGCAGCCGGACTAGCGGTAGCTGGGTCGAGCAGTACTTC
CASSRTSGSWVEQYF
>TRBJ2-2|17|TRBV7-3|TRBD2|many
TGTGCCAGCAGCCGGACTAGCGAACCCCTTGAGGACGGGGAGCTGTTTTTT
CASSRTSEPLEDGELFF
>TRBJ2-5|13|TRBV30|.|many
TGTGCCTGGAGTGTAATGAGGGGAGAGACCCAGTACTTC
CAWSVMRGETQYF
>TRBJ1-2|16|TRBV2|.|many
TGTGCCAGCAGTGAAGCGGGAATCGGACAGACCTATGGCTACACCTTC
CASSEAGIGQTYGYTF
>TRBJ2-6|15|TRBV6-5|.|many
TGTGCCAGCAGTTACGGAGACTCTGGGGCCAACGTCCTGACTTTC
CASSYGDSGANVLTF
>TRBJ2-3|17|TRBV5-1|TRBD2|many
TGCGCCAGCACTGAAGCGGGACCGGTTCGGAGCACAGATACGCAGTATTTT
CASTEAGPVRSTDTQYF
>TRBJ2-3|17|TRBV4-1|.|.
TGCGCCAGCAGCCAAGTCGCGGGACAGTCATTCGTAGATACGCAGTATTTT
CASSQVAGQSFVDTQYF
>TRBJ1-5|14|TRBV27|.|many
TGTGCCAGCAGTTTAACCGGGTTGACTCAGCCCCAGCATTTT
CASSLTGLTQPQHF
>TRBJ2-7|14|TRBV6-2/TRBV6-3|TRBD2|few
TGTGCCAGCACCTGGACTAGCGGGAAGTACGAGCAGTACTTC
CASTWTSGKYEQYF
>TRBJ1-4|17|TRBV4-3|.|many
TGCGCCAGCAGCCAAGATCTGGCCGGAGCAACTAATGAAAAACTGTTTTTT
CASSQDLAGATNEKLFF
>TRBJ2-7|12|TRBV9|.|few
TGTGCCAGCAGCGATAGCGGATACGAGCAGTACTTC
CASSDSGYEQYF
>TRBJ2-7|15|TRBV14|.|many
TGTGCCAGCAGCCCCTTCGGGACAAGCTCCTACGAGCAGTACTTC
CASSPFGTSSYEQYF
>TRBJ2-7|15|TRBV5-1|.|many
TGCGCCAGCAGCTTGGAAGCCCGACCCTCCTACGAGCAGTACTTC
CASSLEARPSYEQYF
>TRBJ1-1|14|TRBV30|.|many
TGTGCCTGGAGTCCTATCGCGGAGAACACTGAAGCTTTCTTT
CAWSPIAENTEAFF
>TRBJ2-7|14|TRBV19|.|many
TGTGCCAGTAGTACCCGGGGCCGGGCCTACGAGCAGTACTTC
CASSTRGRAYEQYF
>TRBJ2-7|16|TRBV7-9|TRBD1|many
TGTGCCAGCAGCGATCCGAAACAGGGGGTCTCCTACGAGCAGTACTTC
CASSDPKQGVSYEQYF
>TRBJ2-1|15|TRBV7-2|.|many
TGTGCCAGCAGTACTGGGGTTAGCTCCTACAATGAGCAGTTCTTC
CASSTGVSSYNEQFF
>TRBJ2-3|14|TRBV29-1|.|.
TGCAGCGTTGAAGTAACGGACAGCACAGATACGCAGTATTTT
CSVEVTDSTDTQYF
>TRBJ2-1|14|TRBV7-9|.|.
TGTGCCAGCAGCCCGGGGAATGGCAACAATGAGCAGTTCTTC
CASSPGNGNNEQFF
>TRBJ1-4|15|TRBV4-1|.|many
TGCGCCAGCAGCCTTCCCGAGGGCAGCCATGAAAAACTGTTTTTT
CASSLPEGSHEKLFF
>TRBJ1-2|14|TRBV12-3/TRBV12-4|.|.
TGTGCCAGCAGTTTATCCTTAAAGAACTATGGCTACACCTTC
CASSLSLKNYGYTF
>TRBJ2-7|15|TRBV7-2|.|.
TGTGCCAGCAGCGCCACGGCAGGCTTCTCCTACGAGCAGTACTTC
CASSATAGFSYEQYF
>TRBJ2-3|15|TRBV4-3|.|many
TGCGCCAGCAGCCAAGAACCGCTTAGCACAGATACGCAGTATTTT
CASSQEPLSTDTQYF
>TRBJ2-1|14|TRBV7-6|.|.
TGTGCCAGCAGCCGACGAGGGGGTTTGGATGAGCAGTTCTTC
CASSRRGGLDEQFF
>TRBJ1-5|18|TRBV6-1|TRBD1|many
TGTGCCAGCAGTGAAAGGGACAGCCTAGGGCGGAGCAATCAGCCCCAGCATTTT
CASSERDSLGRSNQPQHF
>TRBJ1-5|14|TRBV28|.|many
TGTGCCAGCAGTCAACAGATTAGCAATCAGCCCCAGCATTTT
CASSQQISNQPQHF
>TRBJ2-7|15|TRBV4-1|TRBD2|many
TGCGCCAGCAGCCAAGGACTAGCGGGGACTTACGAGCAGTACTTC
CASSQGLAGTYEQYF
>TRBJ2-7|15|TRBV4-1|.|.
TGCGCCAGCAGTCCAAAGTACTTGCTCGGCTACGAGCAGTACTTC
CASSPKYLLGYEQYF
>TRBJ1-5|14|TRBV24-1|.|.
TGTGCCGCCGGTGACCTTAATAGCAATCAGCCCCAGCATTTT
CAAGDLNSNQPQHF
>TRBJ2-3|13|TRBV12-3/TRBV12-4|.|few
TGTGCCAGCAGTTTTCAGCCCGGGGATACGCAGTATTTT
CASSFQPGDTQYF
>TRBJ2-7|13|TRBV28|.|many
TGTGCCAGCAGTTTTCGGGGAGGCTACGAGCAGTACTTC
CASSFRGGYEQYF
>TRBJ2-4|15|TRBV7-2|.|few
TGTGCCAGCAGCTTAGATCTGGGGGCAGTGGACATTCAGTACTTC
CASSLDLGAVDIQYF
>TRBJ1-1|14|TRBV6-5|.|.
TGTGCCAGCAGTTACTCGGCCGGGGGCACTGAAGCTTTCTTT
CASSYSAGGTEAFF
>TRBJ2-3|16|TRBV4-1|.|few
TGCGCCAGCAGCCAAGTGGACATTGCTAGCACAGATACGCAGTATTTT
CASSQVDIASTDTQYF
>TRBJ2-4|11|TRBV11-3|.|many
TGTGCCAGCAGCTCGGGGAACATTCAGTACTTC
CASSSGNIQYF
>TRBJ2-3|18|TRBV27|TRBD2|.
TGTGCCAGCAGTTGGGGACTAGCGGGGGGGCCAGTGTCAGATACGCAGTATTTT
CASSWGLAGGPVSDTQYF
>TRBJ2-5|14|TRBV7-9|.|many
TGTGCCAGCGGCCAACCGGGCCAAGAAGAGACCCAGTACTTC
CASGQPGQEETQYF
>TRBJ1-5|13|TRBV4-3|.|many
TGCGCCAGCAGCCAAGGGGGCGGGCAGCCCCAGCATTTT
CASSQGGGQPQHF
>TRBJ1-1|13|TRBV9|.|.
TGTGCCAGCAGCGTAGGTTTCAGGAGTGGGGCTTTCTTT
CASSVGFRSGAFF
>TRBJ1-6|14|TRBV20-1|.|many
TGCAGTGCTAGAGATTGGGCTGCGAATTCACCCCTCCACTTT
CSARDWAANSPLHF
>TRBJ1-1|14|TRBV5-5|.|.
TGTGCCAGCAGCTTCTTTTGGGAGAACACTGAAGCTTTCTTT
CASSFFWENTEAFF
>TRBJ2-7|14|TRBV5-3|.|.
TGTGCCAGCAGCCCAAACGGAGGGGTCTACGAGCAGTACTTC
CASSPNGGVYEQYF
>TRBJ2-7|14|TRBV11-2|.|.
TGTGCCAGCAGCAGTAGAACAGCCGGGGACGAGCAGTACTTC
CASSSRTAGDEQYF
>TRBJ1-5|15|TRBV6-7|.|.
TGTGCCAGCAGTTACGGGCGGAAAAGCAATCAGCCCCAGCATTTT
CASSYGRKSNQPQHF
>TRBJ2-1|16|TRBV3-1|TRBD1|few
TGTGCCAGCAGCCTAACTTCGGGACAGGGATGGAATGAGCAGTTCTTC
CASSLTSGQGWNEQFF